Each of the 7 T cell receptor beta chains below was sequenced from the same sample in a study of cytomegalovirus exposure and HLA in healthy donors. 13 Jbeta primers and 60 Vbeta primers were used for the PCR. Measured with immunoSEQ multiplex PCR; TCRdb has only the in-frame clones, and not every one. The table records roughly 160,000 clones, about four fifths of them present only once. The sample was PBMCs. The receptors come from a male donor in good health and CMV-seronegative.

The V call is TRBV7-7, the J call TRBJ2-1; D not certain. This CDR3 is 15 amino acids long. The germline V gene has CDR1 SSHAT and CDR2 FNYEAQ (reference sequence). Deletions cut 1 base from V and 2 bases from J, with 9 bases between. CDR3 nucleotides: TGTGCCAGCAGCTTAGACTCCGAAACCTACAATGAGCAGTTCTTC. It codes for CASSLDSETYNEQFF. Full variable domain (outside the CDR3, taken from reference TRBV7-7 and TRBJ2-1): GAGVSQSPRYKVTKRGQDVTLRCDPISSHATLYWYQQALGQGPEFLTYFNYEAQPDKSGLPSDRFSAERPEGSISTLTIQRTEQRDSAMYRCASSLDSETYNEQFFGPGTRLTVL.

This chain connects TRBV2 to TRBJ2-3, with a weak D call TRBD2 (5 bases). Trimming removed 7 bases at V and 0 bases at J, with 8 bases between. Germline V CDR1 and CDR2: SNHLY, FYNNEI. The CDR3 is 13 amino acids. The CDR3 loop is CASTSPSTDTQYF. The CDR3 DNA reads TGTGCCAGCACTAGCCCGAGCACAGATACGCAGTATTTT. The variable domain in full, with the rest retrieved from reference TRBV2 and TRBJ2-3, is EPEVTQTPSHQVTQMGQEVILRCVPISNHLYFYWYRQILGQKVEFLVSFYNNEISEKSEIFDDQFSVERPDGSNFTLKIRSTKLEDSAMYFCASTSPSTDTQYFGPGTRLTVL.

This clone occurred a few times. The chain recombines TRBV30 with TRBJ2-2; 7 positions match TRBD2. V dropped 5 bases and J dropped 6; count of bases not matched to a gene: 9. The CDR3 contains 14 residues. CDR1 and CDR2 from the germline V gene are GTSNPN and SVGIG (reference sequence). The CDR3 DNA follows: TGTGCCTGGGGCGGGAGACTAGAAGCCGGGGAGCTGTTTTTT. Residues: CAWGGRLEAGELFF.

The rearrangement links TRBV6-1 to TRBJ2-1; TRBD2 aligns across 13 bases. The V segment lost 4 bases and the J segment 10 bases; nucleotides outside the gene matches: 4. This CDR3 is built from 14 residues. Germline CDR1 and CDR2: MNHNS and SASEGT. The CDR3 loop reads CASSGTSGREEQFF. For the CDR3, the DNA is TGTGCCAGCAGTGGAACTAGCGGGAGGGAAGAGCAGTTCTTC.

CDR3 nucleotide sequence: TGTGCCACCGGGAAGGGAAACGAGCAGTACTTC. Residues: CATGKGNEQYF. The V call is TRBV27, the J call TRBJ2-5, with a weak D call TRBD2 (5 bases). Near its end, the DNA agrees better with TRBJ2-7, so the J call may be wrong. Germline V gives CDR1 MNHEY, CDR2 SMNVEV (reference sequence). This CDR3 comprises 11 residues.

This clone appeared a single time. The gene calls are TRBV6-1 and TRBJ2-3; perhaps TRBD1 as D (5 bases). The better agreement between TRBJ1-5 and the DNA end casts doubt on the J call. The CDR3 covers 15 residues. The V gene's germline CDR1 is MNHNS and CDR2 SASEGT. This CDR3 is CASSEVRGGADTQHF. The CDR3 DNA is TGTGCCAGCAGTGAAGTACGGGGGGGAGCGGATACGCAGCATTTT.

This rearrangement joins TRBV15 to TRBJ1-2; TRBD1 might be the D (6 bases). V was shortened by 6 bases and J by 3 bases, with 11 bases between the two germline ends. This CDR3 is 13 amino acids long. Germline assignment: CDR1 LNHNV and CDR2 YYDKDF (reference sequence). Here the CDR3 DNA reads TGTGCCACCAGACAGGGATTAGACTATGGCTACACCTTC. Protein sequence: CATRQGLDYGYTF.